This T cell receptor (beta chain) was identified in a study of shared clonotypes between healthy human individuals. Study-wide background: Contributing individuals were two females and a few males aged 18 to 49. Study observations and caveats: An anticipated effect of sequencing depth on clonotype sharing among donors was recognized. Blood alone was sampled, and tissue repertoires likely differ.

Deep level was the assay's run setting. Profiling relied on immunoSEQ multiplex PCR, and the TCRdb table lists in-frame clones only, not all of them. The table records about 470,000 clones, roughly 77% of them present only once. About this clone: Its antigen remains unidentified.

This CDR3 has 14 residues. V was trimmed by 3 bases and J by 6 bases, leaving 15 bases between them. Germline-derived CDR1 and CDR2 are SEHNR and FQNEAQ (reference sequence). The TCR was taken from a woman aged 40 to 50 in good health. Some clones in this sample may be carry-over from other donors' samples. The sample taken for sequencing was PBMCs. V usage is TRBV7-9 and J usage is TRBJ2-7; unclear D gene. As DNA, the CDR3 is TGTGCCAGCAGCTTCCCTAGGACCGATGCCGAGCAGTACTTC. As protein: CASSFPRTDAEQYF.